This T cell receptor beta chain was profiled in a study of shared clonotypes between healthy human individuals. Samples underwent the assay at deep level. Here immunoSEQ multiplex PCR was the method, and the copy in TCRdb shows in-frame clones only, minus some. The sample holds fewer than 3 million clones; roughly 92% are singletons and the top ten take 0.37%. Trimming removed 2 bases at V and 8 bases at J, with 10 bases between. Germline lookup yields CDR1 SGHTS and CDR2 YDEGEE. The CDR3 runs to 12 residues. Nashville, Tennessee was home to all donors, each a Caucasian adult. This TCR was sampled from a man younger than 35 in good health. Some clones in this sample may be carry-over from other donors' samples. The sample comprised naive CD4+ T cells from PBMCs. Subset reported: CD45RA+ positively selected. The gene calls are TRBV5-8 and TRBJ1-2; tentative D call: TRBD1 (5 bases). CDR3 region: CASSFQGGGYTF. CDR3 nucleotide sequence: TGTGCCAGCAGCTTCCAGGGTGGGGGCTACACCTTC.